Following are 21 T cell receptor beta chains from one sample sequenced in a study of preoperative IRX-2 immunotherapy in early breast cancer. The treatment is: preoperative locoregional IRX-2 cytokine immunotherapy. Profiled with immunoSEQ multiplex PCR; TCRdb holds only in-frame clones, not every one. The sample contains approximately 98,000 clones, 86% of which appear only once. Specimen: tumor tissue, collected after IRX-2 immunotherapy. The receptors were gathered from a human donor with breast cancer.

The chain combines TRBV18 with TRBJ1-4; no definite D call. Germline V gene data show CDR1 as KGHSH and CDR2 as LQKENI. The CDR3 is 15 amino acids. V shed 0 bases and J shed 3 bases, with 8 bases lying between them. The CDR3 here is CASSPPGSPNEKLFF. The CDR3 coding sequence is TGTGCCAGCTCACCACCCGGCAGCCCTAATGAAAAACTGTTTTTT. The full variable domain, with the rest looked up from reference TRBV18 and TRBJ1-4, is NAGVMQNPRHLVRRRGQEARLRCSPMKGHSHVYWYRQLPEEGLKFMVYLQKENIIDESGMPKERFSAEFPKEGPSILRIQQVVRGDSAAYFCASSPPGSPNEKLFFGSGTQLSVL.

The chain links TRBV18 to TRBJ1-3; D not certain. Trimming removed 4 bases from V and 0 bases from J, with 10 bases in between. The germline V gene has CDR1 KGHSH and CDR2 LQKENI. The CDR3 is 15 residues long. The DNA for the CDR3 is TGTGCCAGCTCACACGGACGGGGCTCTGGAAACACCATATATTTT. Translation gives CASSHGRGSGNTIYF.

V gene TRBV5-1 combines with J gene TRBJ1-2; weak D call: TRBD1 (5 bases). From germline, CDR1 is SGHRS and CDR2 YFSETQ. Trimming pared 4 bases from V and 5 bases from J, leaving 24 bases between. CDR3 size: 17 residues. CDR3 DNA: TGCGCCAGCAGCCCCTCGGTGGGACCCACCGCGGAGTATGGCTACACCTTC. Its protein is CASSPSVGPTAEYGYTF.

The genes are TRBV19 and TRBJ1-4, with a tentative D call TRBD1 (5 bases). The germline gives CDR1 LNHDA, CDR2 SQIVND (reference sequence). Trimming cost V 8 bases and J 10 bases, with 11 bases left between them. This CDR3 is built from 11 residues. CDR3 loop: CASGHPVKLFF. DNA of the CDR3: TGTGCCAGTGGACACCCGGTAAAACTGTTTTTT.

J is TRBJ1-3 and V is TRBV7-5; the listed D gene, TRBD1, was not tested against the DNA. TRBV7-5 is labeled a pseudogene. CDR3 length equals 14 residues. CDR3 sequence (DNA): TGTGCCAGCAGCTTAGAACAGCTTGGAAACACCATATATTTT. Translation gives CASSLEQLGNTIYF.

This clone is categorized as medium-sized (0.01 to 0.1%). The chain couples TRBV11-3 to TRBJ2-1; the match to TRBD2 covers 8 bases. Looked up from germline, CDR1 is SGHNT and CDR2 is YENEEA. Trimming removed 3 bases from V and 4 bases from J; junction bases left unmatched: 5. The length of the CDR3 is 15 residues. CDR3 amino acids: CASSFGLAGYNEQFF. The DNA for the CDR3 is TGTGCCAGCAGCTTTGGACTAGCAGGGTACAATGAGCAGTTCTTC.

V and J are TRBV6-7 and TRBJ2-3; no reliable D call. TRBV6-7 is classed as an ORF, of uncertain function. V dropped 9 bases and J dropped 4 bases, with 14 bases sitting between them. The CDR3 contains 13 residues. The CDR3 sequence is CARVNGRADTQYF. CDR3 nucleotides: TGTGCCAGAGTTAATGGTAGGGCAGATACGCAGTATTTT.

This clone has more than one count but fewer than ten. The CDR3: CASTSTGGNTIYF. CDR3 nucleotides: TGCGCCAGCACTTCTACGGGGGGAAACACCATATATTTT. The chain is built from TRBV10-2 and TRBJ1-3, with D unresolved. CDR1 is WSHSY and CDR2 is SAAADI in the germline V gene. The V and J ends lost 7 bases and 4 bases respectively, with 11 bases between them. This CDR3 has 13 amino acids.

The chain combines TRBV6-4 with TRBJ2-1, with no clear D. The CDR3 has 13 residues. Germline V gene data show CDR1 as MRHNA and CDR2 as SNTAGT. Trimming removed 4 bases at V and 7 bases at J, with 11 bases between. The CDR3 is CASSGRDGNEQFF. For the CDR3, the DNA is TGTGCCAGCAGTGGTAGAGACGGGAATGAGCAGTTCTTC.

This clone was observed once. The chain links TRBV30 to TRBJ2-3; tentatively, D is TRBD1 (6 bases). V lost 3 bases and J 1 base, leaving 14 bases between the germline ends. The CDR3 spans 15 residues. Germline lookup yields CDR1 GTSNPN and CDR2 SVGIG (reference sequence). The CDR3 DNA reads as TGTGCCTGGAGCCTCCGTCAGGGGCGCACAGATACGCAGTATTTT. This sequence encodes CAWSLRQGRTDTQYF.

V and J are TRBV6-8 and TRBJ1-2; perhaps TRBD1 as D (5 bases). The CDR3 length is 13 residues. Trimming shortened V by 7 bases and J by 5 bases, and 14 bases separated the two germline ends. The germline V gene has CDR1 MNHGY and CDR2 SAAAGT. The CDR3 loop is CASTGRGSYGYTF. The CDR3 DNA reads as TGTGCCAGCACAGGGCGCGGATCTTATGGCTACACCTTC.

This chain uses TRBV6-8 with TRBJ1-5; D is undetermined. The CDR3 length is 14 residues. CDR1 and CDR2 from the germline V gene are MNHGY and SAAAGT. Trimming stripped 8 bases from V and 0 bases from J, with 11 bases between. DNA of the CDR3: TGTGCCAGCCACCCAGGTTATAGCAATCAGCCCCAGCATTTT. The encoded protein is CASHPGYSNQPQHF.

This chain joins TRBV5-1 and TRBJ2-7; TRBD2 matches 10 bases. V lost 0 bases to trimming and J lost 3 bases; unmatched junction nucleotides: 3. Germline V CDR1 and CDR2: SGHRS, YFSETQ. This CDR3 is 15 amino acids long. CDR3 coding DNA: TGCGCCAGCAGCTTGGTGGCTAGCGGGAGCTACGAGCAGTACTTC. Protein sequence: CASSLVASGSYEQYF.

J is TRBJ2-1 and V is TRBV12-5; a possible D gene is TRBD2 (6 bases). The V gene lost 2 bases and the J gene lost 9 bases, with 17 bases spanning the gap. This CDR3 has 15 amino acids. Germline-derived CDR1 and CDR2 are LGHNT and FRNRAP. CDR3 amino acids: CASGLSVAWGGEQFF. The CDR3, as DNA: TGTGCTAGTGGTTTGTCGGTAGCTTGGGGAGGTGAGCAGTTCTTC.

This clone has more than one count but fewer than ten. J is TRBJ1-4 and V is TRBV19; maybe TRBD1 (5 bases). From germline, CDR1 is LNHDA and CDR2 SQIVND (reference sequence). Trimming took 10 bases from V and 5 from J, leaving 14 bases between them. There are 13 residues in the CDR3. CDR3 bases: TGTGCCACCAGGGACGGAAAAAATGAAAAACTGTTTTTT. Translation gives CATRDGKNEKLFF.

This chain connects TRBV11-3 to TRBJ1-2, with a possible D match to TRBD1 (5 bases). The germline gives CDR1 SGHNT, CDR2 YENEEA. The V gene lost 5 bases and the J gene lost 7 bases, with 20 bases spanning the gap. CDR3 length: 15 residues. CDR3 sequence: CASSPIGAGEVGYTF. CDR3 DNA sequence: TGTGCCAGCAGCCCGATTGGGGCGGGGGAGGTTGGCTACACCTTC.

The CDR3 DNA follows: TGCAGCGTTGAAGAGAGGGCCTACAATGAGCAGTTCTTC. Translation: CSVEERAYNEQFF. The V and J genes are TRBV29-1 and TRBJ2-1; perhaps TRBD2 as D (5 bases). Germline values: CDR1 SQVTM, CDR2 ANQGSEA. Trimming left V 0 bases short and J 2 bases short, with 5 bases between. The CDR3 runs 13 residues.

V and J are TRBV30 and TRBJ1-1, with D possibly matching TRBD1 (5 bases). Germline-derived CDR1 and CDR2 are GTSNPN and SVGIG (reference sequence). Deletions cut 1 base from V and 5 bases from J, with 17 bases between. This CDR3 has 15 amino acids. The CDR3: CAWSASFQGGTEAFF. CDR3 in DNA: TGTGCCTGGAGTGCCTCCTTTCAGGGAGGGACTGAAGCTTTCTTT.

This chain connects TRBV5-1 to TRBJ1-4; D gene uncertain. Trimming left V 1 base short and J 3 bases short, with 10 bases between. The CDR3 totals 15 residues. CDR1 is SGHRS and CDR2 is YFSETQ in the germline V gene. The CDR3 DNA follows: TGCGCCAGCAGCTTGAGGACGGATCCTAATGAAAAACTGTTTTTT. Translating gives CASSLRTDPNEKLFF.

The chain joins TRBV6-4 to TRBJ1-1; D is unclear. V gave up 5 bases and J gave up 7 bases, with 8 bases separating them. Germline CDR1 reads MRHNA; CDR2 reads SNTAGT. CDR3 length: 11 amino acids. CDR3 coding DNA: TGTGCCAGCAGTTACCGGGATGAAGCTTTCTTT. It encodes CASSYRDEAFF.

The chain links TRBV1 to TRBJ1-5; the D segment call TRBD1 is taken from the table without a DNA check. TRBV1 is a pseudogene segment. The CDR3 runs to 15 residues. CDR3 sequence: CASSGGQGGLKPQHF. The CDR3 DNA reads TGCGCCAGCAGCGGGGGACAGGGCGGCCTTAAGCCCCAGCATTTT.